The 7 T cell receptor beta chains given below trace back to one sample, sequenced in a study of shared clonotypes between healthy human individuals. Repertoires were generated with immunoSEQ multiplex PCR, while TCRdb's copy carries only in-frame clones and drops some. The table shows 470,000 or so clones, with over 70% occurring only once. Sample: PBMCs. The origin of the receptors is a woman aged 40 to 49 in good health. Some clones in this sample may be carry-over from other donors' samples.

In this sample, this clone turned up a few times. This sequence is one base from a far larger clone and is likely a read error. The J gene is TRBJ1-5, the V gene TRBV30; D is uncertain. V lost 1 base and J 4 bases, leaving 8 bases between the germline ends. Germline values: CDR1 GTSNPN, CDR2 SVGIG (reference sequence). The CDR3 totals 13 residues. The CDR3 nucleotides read TGTGCCTGGAGTGGGGCGGGGAATCAGCCCCAGCATTTT. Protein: CAWSGAGNQPQHF.

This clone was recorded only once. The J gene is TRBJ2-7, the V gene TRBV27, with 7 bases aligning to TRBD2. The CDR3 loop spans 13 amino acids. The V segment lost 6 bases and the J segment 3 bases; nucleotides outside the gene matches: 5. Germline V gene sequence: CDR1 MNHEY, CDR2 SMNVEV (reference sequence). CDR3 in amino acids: CASRGGPIYEQYF. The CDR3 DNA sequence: TGTGCCAGCAGGGGAGGGCCGATCTACGAGCAGTACTTC.

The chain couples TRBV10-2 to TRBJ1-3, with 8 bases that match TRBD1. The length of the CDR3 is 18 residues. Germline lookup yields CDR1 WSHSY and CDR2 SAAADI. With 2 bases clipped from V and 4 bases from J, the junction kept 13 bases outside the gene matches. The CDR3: CASSEIRTDRVGGNTIYF. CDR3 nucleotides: TGCGCCAGCAGTGAGATACGGACGGACAGGGTAGGGGGAAACACCATATATTTT.

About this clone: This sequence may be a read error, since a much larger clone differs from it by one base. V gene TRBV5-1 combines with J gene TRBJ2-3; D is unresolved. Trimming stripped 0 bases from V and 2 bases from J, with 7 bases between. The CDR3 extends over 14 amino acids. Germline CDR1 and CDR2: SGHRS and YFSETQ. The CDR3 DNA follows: TGCGCCAGCAGCTTGGTGACCACCACAGATACGCAGTATTTT. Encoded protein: CASSLVTTTDTQYF.

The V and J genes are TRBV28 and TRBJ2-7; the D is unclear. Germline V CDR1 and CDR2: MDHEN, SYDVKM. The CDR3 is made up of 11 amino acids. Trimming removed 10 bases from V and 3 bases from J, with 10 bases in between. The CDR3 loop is CATHSDYEQYF. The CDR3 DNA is TGTGCCACCCACTCAGACTACGAGCAGTACTTC.

This CDR3 reads CSVERQPGDYGYTF. The CDR3 DNA follows: TGCAGCGTTGAACGCCAGCCTGGGGACTATGGCTACACCTTC. The chain is built from TRBV29-1 and TRBJ1-2; D gene uncertain. This CDR3 region has 14 residues. The ends were cut back, 2 bases at V and 3 bases at J, with 13 bases in the middle. Germline values: CDR1 SQVTM, CDR2 ANQGSEA.

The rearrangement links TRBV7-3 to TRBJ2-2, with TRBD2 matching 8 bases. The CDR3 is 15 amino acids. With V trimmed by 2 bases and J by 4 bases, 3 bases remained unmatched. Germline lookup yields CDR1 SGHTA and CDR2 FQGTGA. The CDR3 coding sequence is TGTGCCAGCAGCTTAGGCGGGAGGTTCACCGGGGAGCTGTTTTTT. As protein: CASSLGGRFTGELFF.